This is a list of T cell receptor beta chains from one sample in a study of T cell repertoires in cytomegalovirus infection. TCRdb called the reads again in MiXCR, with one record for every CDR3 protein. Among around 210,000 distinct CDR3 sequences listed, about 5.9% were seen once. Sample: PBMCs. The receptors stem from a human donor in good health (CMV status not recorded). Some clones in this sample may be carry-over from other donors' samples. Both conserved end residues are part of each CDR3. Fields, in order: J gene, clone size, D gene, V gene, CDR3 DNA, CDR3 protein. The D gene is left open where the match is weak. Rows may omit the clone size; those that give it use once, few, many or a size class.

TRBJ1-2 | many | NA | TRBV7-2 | TGTGCCAGCAGCTTAGCGAACACCAACTATGGCTACACCTTC | CASSLANTNYGYTF
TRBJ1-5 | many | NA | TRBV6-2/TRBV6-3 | TGTGCCAGCAGTTACGGGATAAGGGGGGACCCCGATAGCAATCAGCCCCAGCATTTT | CASSYGIRGDPDSNQPQHF
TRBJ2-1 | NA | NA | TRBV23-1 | TGCGCCAGCAGTCATTTCCCTGGACAACTATACAATGAGCAGTTCTTC | CASSHFPGQLYNEQFF
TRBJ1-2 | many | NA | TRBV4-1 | TGCGCCAGCAGCGTCAGGGATAGCTATGGCTACACCTTC | CASSVRDSYGYTF
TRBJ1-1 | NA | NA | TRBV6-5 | TGTGCCAGCAGTCCCGTACCCCCAAACGCGGGCACTGAAGCTTTCTTT | CASSPVPPNAGTEAFF
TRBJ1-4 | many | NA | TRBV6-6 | TGTGCCAGCAGTTTCCCAGGGGTGACAGGCCTGTTTTTT | CASSFPGVTGLFF
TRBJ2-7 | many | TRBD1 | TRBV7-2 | TGTGCCAGCAGCTTGACAGGGTATTCCTACGAGCAGTACTTC | CASSLTGYSYEQYF
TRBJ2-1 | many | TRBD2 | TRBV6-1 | TGTGCCAGCAGTCGGGGGGCTAGCGGGGTCTACAATGAGCAGTTCTTC | CASSRGASGVYNEQFF
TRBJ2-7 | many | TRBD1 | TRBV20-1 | TGCAGTGCGGCCCGGACAGGGGGATTCTACGAGCAGTACTTC | CSAARTGGFYEQYF
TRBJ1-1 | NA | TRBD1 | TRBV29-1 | TGCAGCGGCTGGACAGGGCATAACACTGAAGCTTTCTTT | CSGWTGHNTEAFF
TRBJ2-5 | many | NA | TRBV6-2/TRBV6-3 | TGTGCCAGCAGTAACAGGGACATTAAGAGGACCCAGTACTTC | CASSNRDIKRTQYF
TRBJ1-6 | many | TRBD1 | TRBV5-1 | TGCGCCAGCAGCCCTTCGACAGGGGATTCACCCCTCCACTTT | CASSPSTGDSPLHF
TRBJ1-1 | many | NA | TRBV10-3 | TGTGCCATCAGTGAGTCCCCAACAGGGAGGGTTACTGAAGCTTTCTTT | CAISESPTGRVTEAFF
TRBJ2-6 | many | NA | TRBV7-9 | TGTGCCAGCTTCGGGATCGGAGGCTCTGGGGCCAACGTCCTGACTTTC | CASFGIGGSGANVLTF
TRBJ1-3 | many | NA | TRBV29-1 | TGCAGCGTTACCGGACGGAGCTCTGGAAACACCATATATTTT | CSVTGRSSGNTIYF
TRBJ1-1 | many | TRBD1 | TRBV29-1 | TGCAGCGTTGAAGGTAGGGGACAGGGGGCGAGGAACACTGAAGCTTTCTTT | CSVEGRGQGARNTEAFF
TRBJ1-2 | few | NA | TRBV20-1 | TGCAGTGCTAGAGATTTAGGGGACGGCTACACCTTC | CSARDLGDGYTF
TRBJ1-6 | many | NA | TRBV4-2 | TGTGCCAGCAGCCAAGCCCCGGGGCAGGCTATTGGGGCCCTCCACTTT | CASSQAPGQAIGALHF
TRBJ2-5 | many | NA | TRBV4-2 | TGTGCCAGCAGCCAAGGCCAGGGGCCGTTGGAGACCCAGTACTTC | CASSQGQGPLETQYF
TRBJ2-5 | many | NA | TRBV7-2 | TGTGCCAGCAGGGGGGTCCAAGAGACCCAGTACTTC | CASRGVQETQYF
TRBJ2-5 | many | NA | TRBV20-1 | TGCAGTGCTAGCTTCGGCAGACAAGAGACCCAGTACTTC | CSASFGRQETQYF
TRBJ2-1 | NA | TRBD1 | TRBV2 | TGTGCCAGCAGTCGACAGGGGTTCAATGAGCAGTTCTTC | CASSRQGFNEQFF
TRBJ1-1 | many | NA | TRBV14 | TGTGCCAGCAGCCAATGGGGGAAGAACACTGAAGCTTTCTTT | CASSQWGKNTEAFF
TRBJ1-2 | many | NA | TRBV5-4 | TGTGCCAGCAGCTTGGCGTTGAGGGGCTACACCTTC | CASSLALRGYTF